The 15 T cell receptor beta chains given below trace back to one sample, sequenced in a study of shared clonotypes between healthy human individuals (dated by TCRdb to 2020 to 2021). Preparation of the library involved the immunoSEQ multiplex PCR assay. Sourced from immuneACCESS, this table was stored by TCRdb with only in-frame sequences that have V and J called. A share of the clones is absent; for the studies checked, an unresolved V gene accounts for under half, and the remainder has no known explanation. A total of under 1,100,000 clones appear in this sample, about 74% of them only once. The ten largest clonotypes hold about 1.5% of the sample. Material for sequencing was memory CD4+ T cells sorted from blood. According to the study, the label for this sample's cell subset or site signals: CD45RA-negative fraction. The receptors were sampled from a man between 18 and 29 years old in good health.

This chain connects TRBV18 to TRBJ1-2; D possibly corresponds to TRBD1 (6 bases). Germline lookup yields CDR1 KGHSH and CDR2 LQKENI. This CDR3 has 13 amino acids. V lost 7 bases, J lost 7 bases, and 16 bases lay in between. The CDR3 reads CASYAAGGGGYTF. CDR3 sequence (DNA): TGTGCCAGCTATGCCGCGGGGGGCGGTGGCTACACCTTC.

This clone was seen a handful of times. The CDR3 bases are TGTGCCAGCGGATTAAGTTCCGGAAACACCATATATTTT. The encoded protein is CASGLSSGNTIYF. The chain joins TRBV28 to TRBJ1-3, with unresolved D. The CDR3 runs to 13 residues. Between the trimmed V and J ends, which lost 8 bases and 4 bases, there was a span of 12 bases. Germline-derived CDR1 and CDR2 are MDHEN and SYDVKM.

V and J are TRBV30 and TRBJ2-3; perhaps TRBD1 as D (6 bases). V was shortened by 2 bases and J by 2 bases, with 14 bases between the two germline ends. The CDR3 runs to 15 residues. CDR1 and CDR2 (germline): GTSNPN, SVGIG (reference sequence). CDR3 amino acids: CAWSQGQSYTDTQYF. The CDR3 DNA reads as TGTGCCTGGAGTCAAGGACAGTCGTACACAGATACGCAGTATTTT.

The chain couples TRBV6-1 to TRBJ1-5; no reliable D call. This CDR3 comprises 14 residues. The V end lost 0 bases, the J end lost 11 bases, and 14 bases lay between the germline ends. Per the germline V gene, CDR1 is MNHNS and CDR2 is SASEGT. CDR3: CASSEAGQSRAQHF. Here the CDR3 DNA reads TGTGCCAGCAGTGAAGCAGGCCAGTCGAGGGCCCAGCATTTT.

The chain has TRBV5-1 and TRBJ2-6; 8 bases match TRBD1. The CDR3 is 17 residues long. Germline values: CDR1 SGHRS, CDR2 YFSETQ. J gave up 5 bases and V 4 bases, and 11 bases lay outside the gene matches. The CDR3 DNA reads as TGCGCCAGCAGCGTGGACGGACAGGGAAAGAGGGCCAACGTCCTGACTTTC. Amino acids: CASSVDGQGKRANVLTF.

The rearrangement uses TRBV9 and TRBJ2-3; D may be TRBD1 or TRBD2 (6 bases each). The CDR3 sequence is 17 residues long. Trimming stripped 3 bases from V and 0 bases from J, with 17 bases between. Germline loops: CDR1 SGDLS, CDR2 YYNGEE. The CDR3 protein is CASSAPGATLSTDTQYF. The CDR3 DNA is TGTGCCAGCAGCGCCCCGGGGGCGACCCTTAGCACAGATACGCAGTATTTT.

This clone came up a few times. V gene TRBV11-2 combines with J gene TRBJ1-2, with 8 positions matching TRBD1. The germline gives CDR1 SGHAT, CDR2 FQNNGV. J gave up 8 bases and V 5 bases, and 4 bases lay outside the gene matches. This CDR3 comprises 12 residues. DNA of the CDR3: TGTGCCAGCAGCCACCGACAGGGGGGCTACACCTTC. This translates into CASSHRQGGYTF.

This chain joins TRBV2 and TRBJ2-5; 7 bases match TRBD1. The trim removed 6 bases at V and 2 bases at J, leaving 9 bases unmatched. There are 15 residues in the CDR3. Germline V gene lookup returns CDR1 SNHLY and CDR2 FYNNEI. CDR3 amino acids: CASSETGAPQETQYF. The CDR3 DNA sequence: TGTGCCAGCAGCGAAACAGGGGCTCCGCAAGAGACCCAGTACTTC. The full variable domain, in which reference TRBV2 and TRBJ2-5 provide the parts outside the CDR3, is EPEVTQTPSHQVTQMGQEVILRCVPISNHLYFYWYRQILGQKVEFLVSFYNNEISEKSEIFDDQFSVERPDGSNFTLKIRSTKLEDSAMYFCASSETGAPQETQYFGPGTRLLVL.

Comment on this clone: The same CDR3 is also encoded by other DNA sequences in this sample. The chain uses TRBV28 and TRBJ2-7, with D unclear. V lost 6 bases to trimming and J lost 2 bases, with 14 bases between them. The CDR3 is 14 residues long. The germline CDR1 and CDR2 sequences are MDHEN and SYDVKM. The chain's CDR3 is CASRATGQTYEQYF. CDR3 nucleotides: TGTGCCAGCAGGGCCACCGGGCAGACCTACGAGCAGTACTTC.

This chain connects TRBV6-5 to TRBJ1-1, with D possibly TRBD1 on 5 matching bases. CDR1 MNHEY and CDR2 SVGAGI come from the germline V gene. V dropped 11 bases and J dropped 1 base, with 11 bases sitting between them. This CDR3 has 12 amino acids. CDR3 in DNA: TGTGCCGTTCAGGGTTGGAACACTGAAGCTTTCTTT. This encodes CAVQGWNTEAFF.

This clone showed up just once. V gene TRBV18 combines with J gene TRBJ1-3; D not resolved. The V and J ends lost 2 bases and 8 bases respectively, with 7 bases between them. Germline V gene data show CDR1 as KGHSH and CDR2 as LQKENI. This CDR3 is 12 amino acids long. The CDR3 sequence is CASSPDVDTIYF. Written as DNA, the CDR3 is TGTGCCAGCTCACCAGACGTGGACACCATATATTTT.

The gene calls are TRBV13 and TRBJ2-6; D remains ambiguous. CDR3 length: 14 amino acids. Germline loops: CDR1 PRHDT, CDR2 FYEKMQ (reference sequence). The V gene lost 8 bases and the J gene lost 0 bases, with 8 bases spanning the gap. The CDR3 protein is CASSGFSGANVLTF. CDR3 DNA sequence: TGTGCCAGCTCCGGATTCTCTGGGGCCAACGTCCTGACTTTC. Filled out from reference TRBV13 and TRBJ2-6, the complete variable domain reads AAGVIQSPRHLIKEKRETATLKCYPIPRHDTVYWYQQGPGQDPQFLISFYEKMQSDKGSIPDRFSAQQFSDYHSELNMSSLELGDSALYFCASSGFSGANVLTFGAGSRLTVL.

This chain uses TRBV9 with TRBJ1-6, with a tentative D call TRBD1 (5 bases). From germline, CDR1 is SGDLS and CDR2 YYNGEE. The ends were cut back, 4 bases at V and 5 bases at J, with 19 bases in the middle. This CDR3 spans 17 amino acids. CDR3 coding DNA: TGTGCCAGCAGCACCTGGGGCACGCCAGGACATAATTCACCCCTCCACTTT. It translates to CASSTWGTPGHNSPLHF. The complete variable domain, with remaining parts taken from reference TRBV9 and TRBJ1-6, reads DSGVTQTPKHLITATGQRVTLRCSPRSGDLSVYWYQQSLDQGLQFLIQYYNGEERAKGNILERFSAQQFPDLHSELNLSSLELGDSALYFCASSTWGTPGHNSPLHFGNGTRLTVT.

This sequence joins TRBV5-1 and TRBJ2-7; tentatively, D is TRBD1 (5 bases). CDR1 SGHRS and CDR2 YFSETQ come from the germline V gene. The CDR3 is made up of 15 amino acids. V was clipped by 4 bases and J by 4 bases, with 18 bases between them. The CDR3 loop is CASSRNGQGPYEQYF. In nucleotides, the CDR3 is TGCGCCAGCAGCCGCAACGGCCAGGGCCCATACGAGCAGTACTTC.

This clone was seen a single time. The chain's CDR3 is CASSRSGGISSYEQYF. The DNA of the CDR3 is TGTGCCAGTAGTAGATCGGGGGGCATAAGCTCCTACGAGCAGTACTTC. The chain employs TRBV19 and TRBJ2-7, with D maybe TRBD2 (7 bases). CDR1 and CDR2 (germline): LNHDA, SQIVND (reference sequence). The CDR3 extends over 16 amino acids. The V end lost 4 bases, the J end lost 0 bases, and 16 bases lay between the germline ends.